The 23 T cell receptor beta chains presented below share a single source sample, sequenced in a study of CD8 T cells in ankylosing spondylitis. TCRdb re-analysed the 5' RACE reads in MiXCR, keeping a single row per CDR3 protein. In the table there are 200,000 to 250,000 distinct CDR3 sequences, 10% of which are singletons. Sequenced input: blood, either unsorted or a sorted T cell fraction (not recorded which). The receptors stem from a male donor with ankylosing spondylitis or in good health (not recorded which).

This rearrangement joins TRBV4-1 to TRBJ1-2; perhaps TRBD1 as D (5 bases). V shed 0 bases and J shed 13 bases, with 15 bases lying between them. This CDR3 spans 13 amino acids. CDR1 is MGHRA, CDR2 YSYEKL, per germline. CDR3 protein: CASSQDLLGASTF. The CDR3 nucleotides read TGCGCCAGCAGCCAAGATTTGCTCGGGGCTAGCACCTTC.

This clonotype showed up many times. The J gene is TRBJ1-5, the V gene TRBV24-1; 7 bases are a match to TRBD1. The germline V gene has CDR1 KGHDR and CDR2 SFDVKD. There are 16 residues in the CDR3. V gave up 2 bases and J gave up 3 bases; unmatched junction bases: 6. The CDR3: CATSDSDRAYNQPQHF. The CDR3 DNA is TGTGCCACCAGTGATTCCGACAGGGCGTACAATCAGCCCCAGCATTTT.

This clonotype appeared many times. The chain uses TRBV3-1 and TRBJ1-3; the match to TRBD1 covers 9 bases. With V trimmed by 8 bases and J by 3 bases, 8 bases remained unmatched. Germline loops: CDR1 LGHDT, CDR2 YNNKEL (reference sequence). The CDR3 consists of 15 residues. CDR3 in DNA: TGTGCCAGCTCTTCAACAGGGGGCGGTGGAAACACCATATATTTT. Translating it yields CASSSTGGGGNTIYF.

Only a few counts were recorded for this clonotype. The chain is built from TRBV24-1 and TRBJ2-5; D possibly corresponds to TRBD1 (5 bases). The V gene's germline CDR1 is KGHDR and CDR2 SFDVKD. The V gene lost 3 bases and the J gene lost 7 bases, with 14 bases spanning the gap. This CDR3 contains 14 residues. The DNA for the CDR3 is TGTGCCACCAGTGATCCGAAGTTCCAGGGGACCCAGTACTTC. It encodes CATSDPKFQGTQYF.

This clonotype occurred many times. The chain is built from TRBV7-9 and TRBJ1-1; D is possibly TRBD1 (5 bases). The CDR3 covers 14 residues. Germline V gene data show CDR1 as SEHNR and CDR2 as FQNEAQ (reference sequence). V shed 5 bases and J shed 2 bases, with 12 bases lying between them. For the CDR3, the DNA is TGTGCCAGCAGCGTCGGGACCCTTAACACTGAAGCTTTCTTT. The encoded protein is CASSVGTLNTEAFF. Full variable domain (outside the CDR3, taken from reference TRBV7-9 and TRBJ1-1): DTGVSQNPRHKITKRGQNVTFRCDPISEHNRLYWYRQTLGQGPEFLTYFQNEAQLEKSRLLSDRFSAERPKGSFSTLEIQRTEQGDSAMYLCASSVGTLNTEAFFGQGTRLTVV.

This clonotype occurred a few times. The chain recombines TRBV12-3 or TRBV12-4 with TRBJ2-5, with 7 bases aligning to TRBD1. After removal of 6 bases from V and 1 base from J, the junction contained 5 bases not matched to a gene. The CDR3 has 14 amino acids. The CDR3 DNA reads TGTGCCAGCAGGGCCGCAGGGGGCCAAGAGACCCAGTACTTC. This sequence encodes CASRAAGGQETQYF.

To note about this clonotype: A much bigger clone sits one base away, suggesting this may be a read error. The rearrangement joins TRBV28 to TRBJ2-1; D is possibly TRBD1 (6 bases). CDR1 is MDHEN, CDR2 SYDVKM, per germline. The CDR3 extends over 14 amino acids. CDR3 sequence (DNA): TGTGCCACAGAAGCCGGGACATACGACAATGAGCCGTTCTTC. This sequence encodes CATEAGTYDNEPFF.

This chain links TRBV5-1 with TRBJ2-7, with TRBD2 as a possible D gene (6 bases). Per the germline V gene, CDR1 is SGHRS and CDR2 is YFSETQ. The CDR3 spans 16 residues. The V end was cut by 0 bases, the J end by 3 bases, with 16 bases between. For the CDR3, the DNA is TGCGCCAGCAGCTTGGGCGTTGGCGGGAACAACTACGAGCAGTACTTC. Its translation: CASSLGVGGNNYEQYF.

This clonotype was seen ten or more times. The genes are TRBV7-8 and TRBJ2-2; 9 nucleotides agree with TRBD2. The germline V gene has CDR1 SGHVS and CDR2 FQNEAQ. Losses at the gene ends were 2 bases for V and 5 bases for J; bases not matched to a gene: 9. CDR3 length: 17 amino acids. CDR3 region: CASSLFRGGAETGELFF. The CDR3 DNA reads as TGTGCCAGCAGCTTATTCCGCGGGGGGGCCGAAACCGGGGAGCTGTTTTTT. Looking up the rest from reference TRBV7-8 and TRBJ2-2 gives the full variable domain: GAGVSQSPRYKVAKRGQDVALRCDPISGHVSLFWYQQALGQGPEFLTYFQNEAQLDKSGLPSDRFFAERPEGSVSTLKIQRTQQEDSAVYLCASSLFRGGAETGELFFGEGSRLTVL.

This clonotype was detected a few times. The rearrangement uses TRBV12-3 or TRBV12-4 and TRBJ2-3; D perhaps matches TRBD2 (6 bases). V shed 7 bases and J shed 2 bases, with 19 bases lying between them. The CDR3 runs to 16 residues. DNA of the CDR3: TGTGCCAGCACTGCGGGGACTGCCTACCACACAGATACGCAGTATTTT. Translating gives CASTAGTAYHTDTQYF.

This clonotype has at least ten counts. CDR3 protein: CASSVSSGGITDTQYF. CDR3 nucleotides: TGCGCCAGCAGCGTGTCTAGCGGGGGGATCACAGATACGCAGTATTTT. The chain couples TRBV5-1 to TRBJ2-3, with TRBD2 identical over 11 bases. The CDR3 covers 16 residues. In germline, CDR1 is SGHRS, CDR2 YFSETQ. The V gene end was trimmed by 4 bases and the J gene end by 2 bases; junction bases not matched to a gene: 6.

This clonotype was observed many times. The chain has TRBV5-1 and TRBJ2-2; perhaps D is TRBD1 or TRBD2 (5 bases each). Trimming took off 3 bases at V and 2 bases at J, with 11 bases between the two ends. The CDR3 covers 15 residues. The germline V gene encodes CDR1 SGHRS and CDR2 YFSETQ. This CDR3 is CASSSGTVNTGELFF. The CDR3, as DNA: TGCGCCAGCAGCTCGGGGACGGTTAACACCGGGGAGCTGTTTTTT.

This clonotype has a count of ten or more. V gene TRBV20-1 combines with J gene TRBJ1-6, with D possibly being TRBD1 (5 bases). Germline V lookup: CDR1 DFQATT, CDR2 SNEGSKA (reference sequence). V was trimmed by 3 bases and J by 7 bases, leaving 13 bases between them. CDR3 size: 14 residues. The CDR3 is CSARGHPGNSPLHF. CDR3 bases: TGCAGTGCTAGGGGGCACCCAGGCAATTCACCCCTCCACTTT.

The chain couples TRBV2 to TRBJ2-2; TRBD1 is a possible D gene (6 bases). Trimming pared 2 bases from V and 5 bases from J, leaving 24 bases between. The length of the CDR3 is 19 residues. From germline, CDR1 is SNHLY and CDR2 FYNNEI. CDR3 amino acids: CASSERPRGPTSGTGELFF. DNA of the CDR3: TGTGCCAGCAGTGAAAGGCCCAGGGGCCCCACCTCGGGGACCGGGGAGCTGTTTTTT.

This chain connects TRBV5-1 to TRBJ2-5, with 10 bases aligning to TRBD2. Losses at the gene ends were 4 bases for V and 3 bases for J; bases not matched to a gene: 6. Germline V CDR1 and CDR2: SGHRS, YFSETQ. The length of the CDR3 is 15 residues. CDR3 DNA sequence: TGCGCCAGCAGCACAGGGACTAGCGCCAAAGAGACCCAGTACTTC. It translates to CASSTGTSAKETQYF. The complete variable domain, with remaining parts taken from reference TRBV5-1 and TRBJ2-5, reads KAGVTQTPRYLIKTRGQQVTLSCSPISGHRSVSWYQQTPGQGLQFLFEYFSETQRNKGNFPGRFSGRQFSNSRSEMNVSTLELGDSALYLCASSTGTSAKETQYFGPGTRLLVL.

Ten or more counts support this clonotype. The germline gene is not matched at one end of the junction; a read error may be the cause. The chain is built from TRBV7-7 and TRBJ2-5, with 11 positions matching TRBD1. The CDR3 contains 14 residues. The V gene's germline CDR1 is SSHAT and CDR2 FNYEAQ (reference sequence). The CDR3 sequence: CASSQDRGLQTQYF. Written as DNA, the CDR3 is TGTGCTAGCAGCCAGGACAGGGGGCTTCAAACCCAGTACTTC.

This clonotype was detected a few times. V is TRBV20-1 and J is TRBJ2-3, with 7 bases identical to TRBD2. With 7 bases clipped from V and 0 bases from J, the junction kept 7 bases outside the gene matches. Per the germline V gene, CDR1 is DFQATT and CDR2 is SNEGSKA (reference sequence). This CDR3 is 14 amino acids long. CDR3 amino acids: CSVSGVSSTDTQYF. CDR3 bases: TGCAGTGTAAGCGGGGTTTCTAGCACAGATACGCAGTATTTT.

This clonotype has at least ten counts. This sequence joins TRBV5-1 and TRBJ2-2; D gene unclear. With 5 bases removed from V and 0 bases from J, the gap between germline ends came to 2 bases. The germline V gene encodes CDR1 SGHRS and CDR2 YFSETQ. This CDR3 has 12 residues. The CDR3 protein is CASRSNTGELFF. The CDR3 DNA reads as TGCGCCAGCAGGTCGAACACCGGGGAGCTGTTTTTT.

J is TRBJ2-1 and V is TRBV6-5, with a weak D call TRBD1 (5 bases). V dropped 0 bases and J dropped 10 bases, with 13 bases sitting between them. Germline V lookup: CDR1 MNHEY, CDR2 SVGAGI. CDR3 length: 14 amino acids. In DNA, the CDR3 is TGTGCCAGCAGTTACTCCCAGGGATTTGGGGAGCAGTTCTTC. This codes for CASSYSQGFGEQFF.

This clonotype was recorded many times. The CDR3 reads CATHEAGGLTDTQYF. Here the CDR3 DNA reads TGTGCCACGCATGAAGCGGGGGGGTTAACAGATACGCAGTATTTT. V gene TRBV10-3 combines with J gene TRBJ2-3, with TRBD2 matching 10 bases. V dropped 10 bases and J dropped 3; count of bases not matched to a gene: 10. The germline CDR1 and CDR2 sequences are ENHRY and SYGVKD. The CDR3 runs 15 residues.

The chain carries TRBV5-6 and TRBJ2-1, with TRBD2 matching 10 bases. The CDR3 covers 17 residues. Germline-derived CDR1 and CDR2 are SGHDT and YYEEEE. J lost 9 bases, V lost 0 bases, and 12 bases had no gene match. CDR3 protein: CASSLVDSSGGVSEQFF. As DNA, the CDR3 is TGTGCCAGCAGCTTGGTGGATTCTAGCGGGGGTGTGAGTGAGCAGTTCTTC.

This clonotype was counted many times. CDR3 residues: CSVELANEGVYEQYF. CDR3 DNA: TGCAGCGTTGAACTAGCTAACGAGGGGGTCTACGAGCAGTACTTC. V usage is TRBV29-1 and J usage is TRBJ2-7; D is possibly TRBD1 (6 bases). The V and J ends lost 2 bases and 3 bases respectively, with 17 bases between them. Germline CDR1 SQVTM, CDR2 ANQGSEA. The CDR3 has 15 residues.

The count of this clonotype is one. Possible read error: a much larger clone is one base away. The genes are TRBV5-1 and TRBJ2-7, with D perhaps matching TRBD1 (5 bases). Germline values: CDR1 SGHRS, CDR2 YFSETQ. The CDR3 has 15 amino acids. The CDR3 nucleotides are TGCGCCAGCAGCTTGGATCAAGGGGAAGCCTACGAGCCGTACTTC. Its translation is CASSLDQGEAYEPYF.